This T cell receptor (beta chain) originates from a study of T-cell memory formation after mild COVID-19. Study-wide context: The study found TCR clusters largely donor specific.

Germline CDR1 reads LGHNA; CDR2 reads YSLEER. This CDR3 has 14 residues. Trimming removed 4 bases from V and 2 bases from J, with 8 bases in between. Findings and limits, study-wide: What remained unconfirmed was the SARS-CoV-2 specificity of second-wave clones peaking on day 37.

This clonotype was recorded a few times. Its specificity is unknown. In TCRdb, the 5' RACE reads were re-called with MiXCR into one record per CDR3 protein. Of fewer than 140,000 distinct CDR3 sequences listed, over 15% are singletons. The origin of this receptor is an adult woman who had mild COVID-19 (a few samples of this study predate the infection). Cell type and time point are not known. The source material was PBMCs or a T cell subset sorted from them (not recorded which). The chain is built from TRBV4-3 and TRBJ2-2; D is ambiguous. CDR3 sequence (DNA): TGCGCCAGCAGCCCACCCTTTAACACCGGGGAGCTGTTTTTT. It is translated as CASSPPFNTGELFF.